Shown below are 23 T cell receptor beta chains from a single sample sequenced in a study of cytomegalovirus exposure and HLA in healthy donors. This PCR relied on a set of 60 Vbeta primers and 13 Jbeta primers. Libraries were prepared by immunoSEQ multiplex PCR; TCRdb keeps only in-frame clonotypes and omits some of them. This sample carries around 130,000 clones, 70% to 80% of them seen once, and the ten largest clones take approximately 2.9%. Sample: PBMCs. These receptors were collected from a human donor in good health.

The chain joins TRBV11-2 to TRBJ2-7, with TRBD1 identical over 10 bases. The CDR3 spans 18 residues. With 5 bases clipped from V and 4 bases from J, the junction kept 17 bases outside the gene matches. CDR1 is SGHAT, CDR2 FQNNGV, per germline. The CDR3 DNA reads TGTGCCAGCAGCCCCCTAAATAGGATGAGACAGGGGGCGTACGAGCAGTACTTC. This gives the protein CASSPLNRMRQGAYEQYF. Supplemented by reference TRBV11-2 and TRBJ2-7, the full variable domain reads EAGVAQSPRYKIIEKRQSVAFWCNPISGHATLYWYQQILGQGPKLLIQFQNNGVVDDSQLPKDRFSAERLKGVDSTLKIQPAKLEDSAVYLCASSPLNRMRQGAYEQYFGPGTRLTVT.

The V and J genes are TRBV18 and TRBJ2-2; no clear D. Germline V gene sequence: CDR1 KGHSH, CDR2 LQKENI. The V gene lost 5 bases and the J gene lost 0 bases, with 10 bases spanning the gap. This CDR3 is 15 amino acids long. CDR3 in DNA: TGTGCCAGCTCAGCGCTCGAAGCGAACACCGGGGAGCTGTTTTTT. Its translation is CASSALEANTGELFF.

The chain links TRBV28 to TRBJ2-7; D uncertain. Germline loops: CDR1 MDHEN, CDR2 SYDVKM. The V and J ends lost 5 bases and 3 bases respectively, with 11 bases between them. The CDR3 length is 13 residues. Here the CDR3 reads CASSDTLNYEQYF. CDR3 DNA: TGTGCCAGCAGTGACACCCTTAACTACGAGCAGTACTTC.

The rearrangement links TRBV9 to TRBJ1-3, with D perhaps TRBD1 (6 bases). The germline V and J ends were trimmed by 0 bases and 2 bases, with 12 bases remaining between them. The germline CDR1 and CDR2 sequences are SGDLS and YYNGEE. CDR3 size: 16 residues. CDR3: CASSVAQGATGNTIYF. The CDR3 nucleotides read TGTGCCAGCAGCGTAGCACAGGGCGCAACTGGAAACACCATATATTTT.

V is TRBV4-2 and J is TRBJ2-3, with 8 bases lining up with TRBD2. The V gene's germline CDR1 is LGHNA and CDR2 YNFKEQ. V gave up 1 base and J gave up 3 bases; unmatched junction bases: 3. The CDR3 has 15 residues. The CDR3 sequence: CASSQGSGRTDTQYF. As DNA, the CDR3 is TGTGCCAGCAGCCAAGGGAGCGGGAGAACAGATACGCAGTATTTT.

V is TRBV2 and J is TRBJ1-2; D ambiguous. The CDR3 has 10 amino acids. The V gene's germline CDR1 is SNHLY and CDR2 FYNNEI. V lost 6 bases to trimming and J lost 4 bases, with 3 bases between them. Here the CDR3 reads CASRSYGYTF. Here the CDR3 DNA reads TGTGCCAGCAGGAGCTATGGCTACACCTTC.

V gene TRBV9 combines with J gene TRBJ2-3, with 11 positions matching TRBD2. Germline V lookup: CDR1 SGDLS, CDR2 YYNGEE. Losses at the gene ends were 0 bases for V and 2 bases for J; bases not matched to a gene: 8. This CDR3 has 18 amino acids. The CDR3 DNA reads as TGTGCCAGCAGCGTAGGGCTAGCGGGGGGCTACCACACAGATACGCAGTATTTT. It translates to CASSVGLAGGYHTDTQYF.

The rearrangement joins TRBV6-5 to TRBJ2-2; 8 positions match TRBD1. Germline values: CDR1 MNHEY, CDR2 SVGAGI. This CDR3 comprises 15 residues. Trimming cost V 6 bases and J 6 bases; bases outside gene matches: 9. This CDR3 reads CASRRGQGRPGELFF. Here the CDR3 DNA reads TGTGCCAGCAGAAGAGGACAGGGCCGCCCCGGGGAGCTGTTTTTT.

The genes are TRBV2 and TRBJ1-1, with D maybe TRBD1 (6 bases). The V gene lost 2 bases and the J gene lost 0 bases, with 22 bases spanning the gap. CDR3 length: 19 residues. Germline lookup yields CDR1 SNHLY and CDR2 FYNNEI. In nucleotides, the CDR3 is TGTGCCAGCAGTGAAACCCCCAGGGGATGGTTACTTATGAACACTGAAGCTTTCTTT. It codes for CASSETPRGWLLMNTEAFF.

V usage is TRBV6-5 and J usage is TRBJ1-2; D unresolved. CDR3 length equals 13 residues. Per the germline V gene, CDR1 is MNHEY and CDR2 is SVGAGI. Trimming removed 7 bases at V and 3 bases at J, with 12 bases between. CDR3 nucleotides: TGTGCCAGCATGGGAGTCGGGGACTATGGCTACACCTTC. Translated, it gives CASMGVGDYGYTF.

A word on this clone: Additional DNA sequences in this sample encode the identical CDR3. This chain uses TRBV7-9 with TRBJ2-7, with D uncertain. The CDR3 length is 13 residues. CDR1 is SEHNR and CDR2 is FQNEAQ in the germline V gene (reference sequence). V was pared by 5 bases and J by 3 bases, with 11 bases between. Here the CDR3 DNA reads TGTGCCAGCAGCCTAGATCCTCTCTACGAGCAGTACTTC. It codes for CASSLDPLYEQYF.

This chain uses TRBV2 with TRBJ2-3, with D unclear. Germline V gives CDR1 SNHLY, CDR2 FYNNEI. V shed 0 bases and J shed 1 base, with 8 bases lying between them. The CDR3 loop spans 15 amino acids. The CDR3 DNA is TGTGCCAGCAGTGAAGCTCTAGGCGGCACAGATACGCAGTATTTT. It encodes CASSEALGGTDTQYF. Filled out from reference TRBV2 and TRBJ2-3, the complete variable domain reads EPEVTQTPSHQVTQMGQEVILRCVPISNHLYFYWYRQILGQKVEFLVSFYNNEISEKSEIFDDQFSVERPDGSNFTLKIRSTKLEDSAMYFCASSEALGGTDTQYFGPGTRLTVL.

Notes on this clone: A junction boundary mismatches the germline segment, possibly from a read error. CDR3 region: CSSSLWVPGFGSNQPQHF. The CDR3 coding sequence is TGTTCCAGCAGCTTATGGGTCCCGGGGTTTGGTAGCAATCAGCCCCAGCATTTT. The genes are TRBV7-9 and TRBJ1-5; D is uncertain. CDR1 is SEHNR, CDR2 FQNEAQ, per germline (reference sequence). The CDR3 spans 18 residues.

The V call is TRBV4-3, the J call TRBJ1-1; D is ambiguous. The CDR3 sequence is 13 residues long. Deletions cut 0 bases from V and 2 bases from J, with 4 bases between. Germline V gene lookup returns CDR1 LGHNA and CDR2 YSLEER. This CDR3 is CASSQDVNTEAFF. For the CDR3, the DNA is TGCGCCAGCAGCCAAGACGTAAACACTGAAGCTTTCTTT.

The chain carries TRBV30 and TRBJ1-1; tentative D call: TRBD1 (6 bases). This CDR3 comprises 13 residues. Looked up from germline, CDR1 is GTSNPN and CDR2 is SVGIG (reference sequence). V gave up 0 bases and J gave up 4 bases, with 9 bases separating them. In DNA, the CDR3 is TGTGCCTGGAGTGTTCAGGGGAGCACTGAAGCTTTCTTT. It is translated as CAWSVQGSTEAFF.

The rearrangement joins TRBV6-4 to TRBJ1-2, with D unresolved. The germline V gene has CDR1 MRHNA and CDR2 SNTAGT. V shed 6 bases and J shed 10 bases, with 21 bases lying between them. The CDR3 sequence is 14 residues long. CDR3 coding DNA: TGTGCCAGCAGACCGGGTGAGGCTGCCGACGTCTACACCTTC. Residues: CASRPGEAADVYTF.

The V call is TRBV6-5, the J call TRBJ1-4; possibly TRBD1 for D (6 bases). The V and J ends lost 4 bases and 7 bases respectively, with 10 bases between them. The CDR3 extends over 13 amino acids. Looked up from germline, CDR1 is MNHEY and CDR2 is SVGAGI. In DNA form, the CDR3 reads TGTGCCAGCAGTTGGGGGCGCGGTGAAAAACTGTTTTTT. This gives the protein CASSWGRGEKLFF.

This clone has only a few counts. The chain links TRBV29-1 to TRBJ2-4; TRBD1 is a possible D gene (5 bases). The germline V and J ends were trimmed by 5 bases and 0 bases, with 11 bases remaining between them. CDR3 length: 14 residues. Germline lookup yields CDR1 SQVTM and CDR2 ANQGSEA. CDR3 in DNA: TGCAGCGTTCGACAGACACTAGCCAAAAACATTCAGTACTTC. It is translated as CSVRQTLAKNIQYF. Combining the CDR3 with reference TRBV29-1 and TRBJ2-4 gives the whole variable domain SAVISQKPSRDICQRGTSLTIQCQVDSQVTMMFWYRQQPGQSLTLIATANQGSEATYESGFVIDKFPISRPNLTFSTLTVSNMSPEDSSIYLCSVRQTLAKNIQYFGAGTRLSVL.

The chain recombines TRBV4-3 with TRBJ1-2, with a tentative D call TRBD1 (5 bases). The CDR3 sequence is 15 residues long. With 0 bases removed from V and 4 bases from J, the gap between germline ends came to 12 bases. Looked up from germline, CDR1 is LGHNA and CDR2 is YSLEER. The CDR3 sequence is CASSQDRGGVYGYTF. The DNA for the CDR3 is TGCGCCAGCAGCCAAGATCGGGGAGGGGTCTATGGCTACACCTTC.

The chain combines TRBV5-4 with TRBJ2-5; 9 nucleotides agree with TRBD1. The J call is doubtful: the DNA matches TRBJ2-7 better. Germline V gene data show CDR1 as SGHNT and CDR2 as YYREEE (reference sequence). The CDR3 has 14 residues. CDR3: CASSLNRGPSEQYF. The DNA for the CDR3 is TGTGCCAGCAGCTTAAACAGGGGGCCTAGCGAGCAGTACTTC.

This chain links TRBV16 with TRBJ1-2; 7 nucleotides agree with TRBD1. Germline V gene lookup returns CDR1 KGHSY and CDR2 FQNENV. This CDR3 has 15 amino acids. Trimming cost V 3 bases and J 2 bases; bases outside gene matches: 6. This CDR3 is CASSQTTTGNYGYTF. The CDR3 region has the DNA TGTGCCAGCAGCCAGACGACGACAGGGAACTATGGCTACACCTTC. Full variable domain (missing parts from reference TRBV16 and TRBJ1-2): GEEVAQTPKHLVRGEGQKAKLYCAPIKGHSYVFWYQQVLKNEFKFLISFQNENVFDETGMPKERFSAKCLPNSPCSLEIQATKLEDSAVYFCASSQTTTGNYGYTFGSGTRLTVV.

This chain connects TRBV7-2 to TRBJ2-1; 7 nucleotides align to TRBD2. The CDR3 is made up of 15 amino acids. Looked up from germline, CDR1 is SGHTA and CDR2 is FQGNSA. V lost 1 base, J lost 8 bases, and 8 bases stayed unmatched. The CDR3 sequence: CASSLGSSGTYEQFF. In DNA form, the CDR3 reads TGTGCCAGCAGCTTAGGTTCTAGCGGTACGTATGAGCAGTTCTTC.

The chain is built from TRBV5-8 and TRBJ1-1; no definite D call. V gave up 0 bases and J gave up 9 bases, with 6 bases separating them. CDR3 length: 11 residues. CDR1 and CDR2 from the germline V gene are SGHTS and YDEGEE. This chain's CDR3 is CASSLVHQAFF. The CDR3 DNA sequence: TGTGCCAGCAGCTTGGTACACCAAGCTTTCTTT.